What follows are 10 T cell receptor beta chains derived from one specimen sequenced in a study of blood T cell repertoires in COVID-19. TCRdb keeps only in-frame clones here, not all; method: immunoSEQ multiplex PCR. The data show approximately 390,000 clones, about 87% seen once. Material: peripheral blood. These receptors were taken from a woman aged 55-75 years with COVID-19, enrolled during active disease.

The chain has TRBV18 and TRBJ2-1, with TRBD2 matching over 14 bases. CDR1 is KGHSH and CDR2 is LQKENI in the germline V gene. The CDR3 contains 15 residues. V gave up 11 bases and J gave up 6 bases; unmatched junction bases: 9. The CDR3 DNA reads as TGTGCCGGATCCGCCGGGACTAGCGGGGGCAATGAGCAGTTCTTC. This sequence encodes CAGSAGTSGGNEQFF.

The chain has TRBV7-2 and TRBJ2-2; 9 positions match TRBD2. This CDR3 has 18 amino acids. In germline, CDR1 is SGHTA, CDR2 FQGNSA. The V segment lost 1 base and the J segment 1 base; nucleotides outside the gene matches: 7. This CDR3 reads CASSLGHLAGRNTGELFF. The CDR3 nucleotides are TGTGCCAGCAGCTTAGGGCACCTAGCGGGGAGGAACACCGGGGAGCTGTTTTTT.

This chain uses TRBV10-1 with TRBJ2-2, with no clear D. CDR3 length equals 13 residues. Trimming took 0 bases from V and 7 from J, leaving 6 bases between them. The germline gives CDR1 WNHNN, CDR2 SYGVQD (reference sequence). CDR3 loop: CASSESPGGELFF. The CDR3 DNA follows: TGCGCCAGCAGTGAGTCCCCGGGCGGGGAGCTGTTTTTT.

This clone was seen once. The rearrangement uses TRBV11-1 and TRBJ2-3, with TRBD2 matching 7 bases. Germline lookup yields CDR1 SGHAT and CDR2 FQDESV (reference sequence). This CDR3 region has 15 residues. V was clipped by 5 bases and J by 4 bases; unmatched bases: 9. The CDR3 loop reads CASSTRVSGADTQYF. Written as DNA, the CDR3 is TGTGCCAGCAGCACCCGAGTCAGCGGGGCAGATACGCAGTATTTT.

This rearrangement joins TRBV9 to TRBJ2-7; D not resolved. This CDR3 contains 14 residues. CDR1 and CDR2 from the germline V gene are SGDLS and YYNGEE. Between the trimmed V and J ends, which lost 3 bases and 2 bases, there was a span of 12 bases. CDR3 DNA sequence: TGTGCCAGCAGCGCCGAAGCCCCCCCCTACGAGCAGTACTTC. It translates to CASSAEAPPYEQYF.

This sequence joins TRBV5-6 and TRBJ2-7; 7 nucleotides match TRBD1. This CDR3 comprises 16 residues. V shed 1 base and J 7 bases; nucleotides not matched to a gene: 14. Germline assignment: CDR1 SGHDT and CDR2 YYEEEE. CDR3 amino acids: CASSLPPGTVPREQYF. In DNA form, the CDR3 reads TGTGCCAGCAGCTTGCCTCCCGGGACAGTCCCAAGGGAGCAGTACTTC.

The CDR3 region has the DNA TGTGCCAGCAGCTTAATCGGGACAGGGGGTGTTGAGCAGTTCTTC. Protein sequence: CASSLIGTGGVEQFF. The chain carries TRBV7-3 and TRBJ2-1; 11 bases agree with TRBD1. Trimming removed 1 base from V and 9 bases from J; junction bases left unmatched: 5. This CDR3 contains 15 residues. CDR1 and CDR2 (germline): SGHTA, FQGTGA.

The chain recombines TRBV7-3 with TRBJ1-1; D remains unclear. The V gene's germline CDR1 is SGHTA and CDR2 FQGTGA. The CDR3 runs 14 residues. The V end was cut by 5 bases, the J end by 3 bases, with 13 bases between. CDR3: CASSRAATDTEAFF. The CDR3 DNA follows: TGTGCCAGCAGCCGTGCGGCCACGGACACTGAAGCTTTCTTT. The complete variable domain, with remaining parts taken from reference TRBV7-3 and TRBJ1-1, reads GAGVSQTPSNKVTEKGKYVELRCDPISGHTALYWYRQSLGQGPEFLIYFQGTGAADDSGLPNDRFFAVRPEGSVSTLKIQRTERGDSAVYLCASSRAATDTEAFFGQGTRLTVV.

V usage is TRBV5-3 and J usage is TRBJ1-5; D may be TRBD1 (6 bases). TRBV5-3 belongs to the ORF category, with a function that is uncertain. The CDR3 covers 18 residues. V dropped 1 base and J dropped 0 bases, with 17 bases sitting between them. The CDR3 loop reads CARSLSQGPLCSNQPQHF. CDR3 nucleotide sequence: TGTGCCAGAAGCTTGTCACAGGGCCCACTGTGTAGCAATCAGCCCCAGCATTTT.

V usage is TRBV24-1 and J usage is TRBJ2-3, with no clear D. This CDR3 spans 14 amino acids. Germline V gene data show CDR1 as KGHDR and CDR2 as SFDVKD. The V end was cut by 6 bases, the J end by 4 bases, with 13 bases between. CDR3 sequence (DNA): TGTGCCACCAGTCGTAGAGCCCCCGCAGATACGCAGTATTTT. It is translated as CATSRRAPADTQYF.